The T cell receptor (beta chain) described here comes from a study of regulatory T cells in long-lasting Graves disease. V lost 1 base and J 6 bases, leaving 10 bases between the germline ends. CDR3 length equals 14 residues. The germline CDR1 and CDR2 sequences are LGHNT and FRNRAP. Building of the TCR beta libraries involved iRepertoire HTBI primers and Arm-PCR of CDR3 regions. MiXCR, run by TCRdb on the multiplex PCR reads, gives a single entry per CDR3 protein. The repertoire holds about 440,000 distinct CDR3 sequences, with more than 13% as singletons. Ten or more counts support this clonotype. Time point denoted: newly diagnosed GD, antithyroid drugs for less than 3 months. Preparation of the TCR library used RNA extracted from PBMCs. Each patient gave 8.5 to 10 milliliters of EDTA-anticoagulated peripheral blood. The sample also formed part of further work on T cells in Graves' hyperthyroidism and ophthalmopathy. As that report states: An initial round of RT-PCR targeting the TCR CDR3 relied on the HTBI primer set.

The V call is TRBV12-5, the J call TRBJ2-1; D is ambiguous. This clonotype was obtained from a woman in her 30s with Graves disease. Sequencing was performed on peripheral blood mononuclear cells (PBMCs), taken at new diagnosis, from a patient treated with antithyroid drugs. The CDR3 bases are TGTGCTAGTGGTTTGGGCCAGGACCGCAATGAGCAGTTCTTC. Translating gives CASGLGQDRNEQFF.